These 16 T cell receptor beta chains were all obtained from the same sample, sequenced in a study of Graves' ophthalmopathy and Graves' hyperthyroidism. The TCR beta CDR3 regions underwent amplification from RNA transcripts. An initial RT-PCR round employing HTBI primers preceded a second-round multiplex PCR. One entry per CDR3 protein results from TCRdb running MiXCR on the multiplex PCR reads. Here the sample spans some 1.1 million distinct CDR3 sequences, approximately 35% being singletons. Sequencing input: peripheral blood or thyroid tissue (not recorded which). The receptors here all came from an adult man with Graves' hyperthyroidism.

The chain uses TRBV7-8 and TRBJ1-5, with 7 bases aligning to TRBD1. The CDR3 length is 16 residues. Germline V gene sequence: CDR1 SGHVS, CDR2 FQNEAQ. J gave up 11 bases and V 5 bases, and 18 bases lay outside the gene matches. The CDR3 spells CASSGGTAYIQETQHF. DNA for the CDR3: TGTGCCAGCAGCGGGGGGACAGCATATATCCAAGAGACCCAGCATTTT. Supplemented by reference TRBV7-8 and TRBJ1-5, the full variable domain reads GAGVSQSPRYKVAKRGQDVALRCDPISGHVSLFWYQQALGQGPEFLTYFQNEAQLDKSGLPSDRFFAERPEGSVSTLKIQRTQQEDSAVYLCASSGGTAYIQETQHFGDGTRLSIL.

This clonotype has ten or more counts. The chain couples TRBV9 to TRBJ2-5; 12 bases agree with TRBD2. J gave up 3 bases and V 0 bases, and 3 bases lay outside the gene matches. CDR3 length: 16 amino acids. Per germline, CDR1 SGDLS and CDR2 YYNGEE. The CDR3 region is CASSVGRTSGEETQYF. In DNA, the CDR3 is TGTGCCAGCAGCGTAGGGAGGACTAGCGGGGAAGAGACCCAGTACTTC.

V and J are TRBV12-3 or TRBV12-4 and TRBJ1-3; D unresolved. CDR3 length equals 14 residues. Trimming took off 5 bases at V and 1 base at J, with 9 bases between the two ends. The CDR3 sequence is CASSRDRSGNTIYF. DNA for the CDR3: TGTGCCAGCAGTCGAGATCGGTCTGGAAACACCATATATTTT.

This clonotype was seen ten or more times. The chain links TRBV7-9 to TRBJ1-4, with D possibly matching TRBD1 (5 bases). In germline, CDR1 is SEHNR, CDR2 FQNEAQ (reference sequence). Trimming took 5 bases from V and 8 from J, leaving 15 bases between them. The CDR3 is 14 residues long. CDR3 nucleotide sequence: TGTGCCAGCAGCGGCGGGGACGGGCGGGAAAAACTGTTTTTT. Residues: CASSGGDGREKLFF. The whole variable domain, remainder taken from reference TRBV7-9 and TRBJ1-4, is DTGVSQNPRHKITKRGQNVTFRCDPISEHNRLYWYRQTLGQGPEFLTYFQNEAQLEKSRLLSDRFSAERPKGSFSTLEIQRTEQGDSAMYLCASSGGDGREKLFFGSGTQLSVL.

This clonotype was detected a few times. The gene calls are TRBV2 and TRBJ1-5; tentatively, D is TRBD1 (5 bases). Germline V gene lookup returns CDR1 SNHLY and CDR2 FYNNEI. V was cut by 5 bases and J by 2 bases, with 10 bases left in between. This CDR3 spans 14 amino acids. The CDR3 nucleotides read TGTGCCAGCAGTCAGGGAAATGGCAATCAGCCCCAGCATTTT. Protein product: CASSQGNGNQPQHF.

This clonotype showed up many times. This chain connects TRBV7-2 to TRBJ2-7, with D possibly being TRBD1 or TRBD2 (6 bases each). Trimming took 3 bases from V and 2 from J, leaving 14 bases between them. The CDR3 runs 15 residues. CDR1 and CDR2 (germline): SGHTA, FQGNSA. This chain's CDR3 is CASSFRGEETYEQYF. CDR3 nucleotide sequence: TGTGCCAGCAGCTTTAGGGGGGAGGAAACCTACGAGCAGTACTTC.

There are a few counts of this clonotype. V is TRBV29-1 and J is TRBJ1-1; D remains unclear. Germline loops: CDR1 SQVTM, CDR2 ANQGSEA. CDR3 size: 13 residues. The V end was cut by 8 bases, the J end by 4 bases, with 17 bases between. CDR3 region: CSSDEGGGTEAFF. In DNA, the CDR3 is TGCAGCAGTGACGAGGGCGGCGGCACTGAAGCTTTCTTT.

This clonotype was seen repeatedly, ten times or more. The CDR3 reads CASRRGTTNEKLFF. For the CDR3, the DNA is TGTGCCAGCAGGAGAGGAACGACTAATGAAAAACTGTTTTTT. The rearrangement links TRBV19 to TRBJ1-4; D call uncertain. Trimming shortened V by 9 bases and J by 2 bases, and 13 bases separated the two germline ends. This CDR3 region has 14 residues. Germline CDR1 is LNHDA and CDR2 is SQIVND (reference sequence).

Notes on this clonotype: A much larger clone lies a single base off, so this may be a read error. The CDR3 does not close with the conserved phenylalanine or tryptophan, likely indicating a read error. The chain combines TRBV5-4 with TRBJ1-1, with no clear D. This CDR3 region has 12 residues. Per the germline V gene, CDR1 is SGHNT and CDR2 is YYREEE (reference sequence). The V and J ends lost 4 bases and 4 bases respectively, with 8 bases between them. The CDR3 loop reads CASSASGTEAFL. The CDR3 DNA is TGTGCCAGCAGCGCAAGTGGCACTGAAGCTTTCCTT.

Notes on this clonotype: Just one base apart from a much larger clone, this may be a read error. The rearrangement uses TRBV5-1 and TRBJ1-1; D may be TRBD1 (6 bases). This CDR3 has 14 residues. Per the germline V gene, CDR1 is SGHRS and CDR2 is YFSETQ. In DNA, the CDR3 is TGCGCCGGCAGCATGGCGGGACAGAACACTGAAGCTTTCTTT. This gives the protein CAGSMAGQNTEAFF.

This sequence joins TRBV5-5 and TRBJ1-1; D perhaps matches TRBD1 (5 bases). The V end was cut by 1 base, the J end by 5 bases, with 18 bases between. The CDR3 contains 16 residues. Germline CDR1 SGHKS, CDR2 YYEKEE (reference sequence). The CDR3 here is CASSLFLWQGRTEAFF. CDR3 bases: TGTGCCAGCAGCTTGTTTCTTTGGCAGGGAAGGACTGAAGCTTTCTTT.

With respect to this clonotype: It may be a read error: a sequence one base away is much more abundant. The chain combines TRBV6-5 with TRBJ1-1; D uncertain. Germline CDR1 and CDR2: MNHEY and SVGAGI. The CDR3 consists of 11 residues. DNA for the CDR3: TGTGCCAGCGTTGAGGGCACTGAATCTTTCTTT. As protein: CASVEGTESFF.

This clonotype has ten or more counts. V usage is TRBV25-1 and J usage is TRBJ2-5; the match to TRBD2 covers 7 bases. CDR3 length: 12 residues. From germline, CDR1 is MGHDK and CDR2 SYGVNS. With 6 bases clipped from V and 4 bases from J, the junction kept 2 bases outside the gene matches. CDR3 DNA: TGTGCCAGCAGGGGGACTACAGAGACCCAGTACTTC. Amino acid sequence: CASRGTTETQYF. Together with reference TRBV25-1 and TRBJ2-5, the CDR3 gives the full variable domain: EADIYQTPRYLVIGTGKKITLECSQTMGHDKMYWYQQDPGMELHLIHYSYGVNSTEKGDLSSESTVSRIRTEHFPLTLESARPSHTSQYLCASRGTTETQYFGPGTRLLVL.

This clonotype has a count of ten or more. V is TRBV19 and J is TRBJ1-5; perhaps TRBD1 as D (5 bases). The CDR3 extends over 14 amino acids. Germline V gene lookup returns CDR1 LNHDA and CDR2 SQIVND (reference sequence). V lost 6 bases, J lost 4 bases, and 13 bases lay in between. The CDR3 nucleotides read TGTGCCAGTAGGGGGACGTCCGGAAATCAGCCCCAGCATTTT. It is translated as CASRGTSGNQPQHF.

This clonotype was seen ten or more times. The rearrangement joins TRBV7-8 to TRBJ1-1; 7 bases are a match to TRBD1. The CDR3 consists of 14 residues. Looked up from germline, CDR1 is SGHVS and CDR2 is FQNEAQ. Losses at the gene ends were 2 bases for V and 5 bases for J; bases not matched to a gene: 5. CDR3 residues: CASSLNRRGTEAFF. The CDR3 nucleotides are TGTGCCAGCAGCTTAAATCGCAGGGGGACTGAAGCTTTCTTT.

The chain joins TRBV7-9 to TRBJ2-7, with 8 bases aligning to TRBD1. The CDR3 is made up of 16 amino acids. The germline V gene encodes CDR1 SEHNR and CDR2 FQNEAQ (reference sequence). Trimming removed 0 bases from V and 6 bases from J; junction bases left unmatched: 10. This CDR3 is CASSLASAGQGGEQYF. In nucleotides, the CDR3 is TGTGCCAGCAGCTTAGCGTCCGCCGGACAGGGAGGCGAGCAGTACTTC.